These 8 T cell receptor beta chains share one sample of origin, sequenced in a study of blood T cell repertoires in COVID-19. Measured with immunoSEQ multiplex PCR; TCRdb has only the in-frame clones, and not every one. The data show 270,000 or so clones, with just under 90% seen just once and about 4% held by the top ten. Input material: PBMCs or T cells enriched from blood (not recorded which). The source of these receptors is a woman aged 25 to 39 with acute COVID-19.

This clone was counted between two and nine times. CDR3 residues: CATSREQGAWGNTIYF. The CDR3 nucleotides are TGTGCCACCAGCAGAGAACAGGGGGCGTGGGGAAACACCATATATTTT. The chain has TRBV15 and TRBJ1-3, with 9 bases lining up with TRBD1. The CDR3 is 16 amino acids. V shed 0 bases and J 4 bases; nucleotides not matched to a gene: 4. Per the germline V gene, CDR1 is LNHNV and CDR2 is YYDKDF (reference sequence).

This chain connects TRBV7-6 to TRBJ2-1; D is ambiguous. The ends were cut back, 3 bases at V and 5 bases at J, with 8 bases in the middle. This CDR3 has 13 amino acids. CDR1 SGHVS and CDR2 FNYEAQ come from the germline V gene. CDR3 amino acids: CASSFLRHNEQFF. In DNA form, the CDR3 reads TGTGCCAGCAGCTTTCTGCGCCACAATGAGCAGTTCTTC.

The genes are TRBV28 and TRBJ2-7, with TRBD2 as a possible D gene (6 bases). Trimming removed 1 base at V and 2 bases at J, with 21 bases between. The CDR3 runs to 18 residues. CDR1 is MDHEN, CDR2 SYDVKM, per germline. In DNA form, the CDR3 reads TGTGCCAGCAGTTTATTCGACGGGACTCGAGGGGCCCCCTACGAGCAGTACTTC. Translating it yields CASSLFDGTRGAPYEQYF.

The chain uses TRBV27 and TRBJ2-2; 8 nucleotides align to TRBD2. Germline assignment: CDR1 MNHEY and CDR2 SMNVEV (reference sequence). Losses at the gene ends were 3 bases for V and 6 bases for J; bases not matched to a gene: 6. The CDR3 length is 15 residues. For the CDR3, the DNA is TGTGCCAGCAGTTTTCAAGCGGGAGTAGCCGGGGAGCTGTTTTTT. This sequence encodes CASSFQAGVAGELFF.

This chain connects TRBV5-6 to TRBJ1-1, with D possibly being TRBD1 (6 bases). The CDR3 is 13 residues long. The V gene's germline CDR1 is SGHDT and CDR2 YYEEEE. V lost 6 bases and J 1 base, leaving 10 bases between the germline ends. CDR3 in amino acids: CASTLQGNTEAFF. DNA for the CDR3: TGTGCCAGCACCCTACAGGGGAACACTGAAGCTTTCTTT.

DNA of the CDR3: TGTGCCAGCAGCTTAGGAGAATCCTACGAGCAGTACTTC. It translates to CASSLGESYEQYF. This chain joins TRBV11-3 and TRBJ2-7, with D unclear. This CDR3 has 13 residues. Germline CDR1 is SGHNT and CDR2 is YENEEA. Trimming pared 1 base from V and 1 base from J, leaving 5 bases between.

The chain combines TRBV10-2 with TRBJ2-1; 14 nucleotides align to TRBD2. With 6 bases clipped from V and 8 bases from J, the junction kept 12 bases outside the gene matches. This CDR3 spans 17 amino acids. Germline V gene data show CDR1 as WSHSY and CDR2 as SAAADI. The CDR3 DNA follows: TGCGCCAGCAGAGGGTTCGGGACTAGCGGGAGTTACCATGAGCAGTTCTTC. Encoded protein: CASRGFGTSGSYHEQFF.

Here the CDR3 reads CASSSSRDRGSSYNSPLHF. The CDR3 DNA reads TGTGCCAGCAGCTCATCCCGGGACAGGGGAAGCTCCTATAATTCACCCCTCCACTTT. The genes are TRBV9 and TRBJ1-6; 10 nucleotides align to TRBD1. Looked up from germline, CDR1 is SGDLS and CDR2 is YYNGEE. This CDR3 spans 19 amino acids. Trimming took 4 bases from V and 0 from J; bases not matched to a gene: 10.